Below are 4 T cell receptor beta chains sequenced from a single sample in a study of T cells in Graves' hyperthyroidism and ophthalmopathy. Amplified TCR beta CDR3 regions came from RNA transcripts. HTBI primers were employed in a first-round RT-PCR of the TCR CDR3. TCRdb re-derived calls from the multiplex PCR reads in MiXCR, one entry per CDR3 protein. The table shows fewer than 800,000 distinct CDR3 sequences, with about 17% occurring only once. The sample taken for sequencing was blood. The receptors come from a man younger than 30 with Graves' hyperthyroidism.

This chain connects TRBV4-3 to TRBJ1-6, with D unclear. The ends were cut back, 4 bases at V and 7 bases at J, with 5 bases in the middle. Germline lookup yields CDR1 LGHNA and CDR2 YSLEER. This CDR3 has 12 residues. Here the CDR3 DNA reads TGCGCCAGCAGCCGGGAAAATTCACCCCTCCACTTT. Encoded protein: CASSRENSPLHF.

V usage is TRBV2 and J usage is TRBJ1-2; possible D gene TRBD1, 5 bases. Germline V gives CDR1 SNHLY, CDR2 FYNNEI. Between the trimmed V and J ends, which lost 5 bases and 3 bases, there was a span of 16 bases. CDR3 size: 15 residues. In DNA, the CDR3 is TGTGCCAGCAGTCCGGGACCCAAAGGGGACTATGGCTACACCTTC. It specifies CASSPGPKGDYGYTF.

This clonotype appeared many times. The chain has TRBV2 and TRBJ2-3, with TRBD2 matching over 9 bases. Germline V gene lookup returns CDR1 SNHLY and CDR2 FYNNEI. This CDR3 comprises 14 residues. V trimming: 8 bases; J trimming: 4 bases; junction bases outside the gene matches: 7. The CDR3 nucleotides are TGTGCCAGCGCCAGCAGCGGGAGGTCAGATACGCAGTATTTT. Protein sequence: CASASSGRSDTQYF.

This clonotype was found many times. For the CDR3, the DNA is TGTGCCAGCAGTTCCTGGGGGGAGCTGTTTTTT. It translates to CASSSWGELFF. The chain links TRBV28 to TRBJ2-2; unclear D gene. Looked up from germline, CDR1 is MDHEN and CDR2 is SYDVKM. V lost 4 bases, J lost 8 bases, and 5 bases lay in between. This CDR3 has 11 residues. Drawing the rest from reference TRBV28 and TRBJ2-2, the complete variable domain is DVKVTQSSRYLVKRTGEKVFLECVQDMDHENMFWYRQDPGLGLRLIYFSYDVKMKEKGDIPEGYSVSREKKERFSLILESASTNQTSMYLCASSSWGELFFGEGSRLTVL.